This T cell receptor (beta chain) derives from a study of blood T cell repertoires in COVID-19. This clone is a singleton in its sample. Sequencing used immunoSEQ multiplex PCR; TCRdb keeps in-frame clones, though not all of them. The sample comprises 55,000 to 90,000 clones, more than 75% of which are singletons, and around 13% rests with the top ten. Sequencing used peripheral blood. The TCR sequence derives from a woman in her fifties or sixties with acute or convalescent COVID-19.

The CDR3 protein is CASRQEVGQGPGYTF. The DNA for the CDR3 is TGTGCCAGCAGGCAAGAAGTTGGACAGGGGCCTGGCTACACCTTC. The chain has TRBV6-6 and TRBJ1-2; TRBD1 matches 9 bases. Trimming at V came to 6 bases and at J to 7 bases, leaving 12 bases not matched to a gene. The length of the CDR3 is 15 residues. CDR1 is MNHNY and CDR2 is SVGAGI in the germline V gene (reference sequence).